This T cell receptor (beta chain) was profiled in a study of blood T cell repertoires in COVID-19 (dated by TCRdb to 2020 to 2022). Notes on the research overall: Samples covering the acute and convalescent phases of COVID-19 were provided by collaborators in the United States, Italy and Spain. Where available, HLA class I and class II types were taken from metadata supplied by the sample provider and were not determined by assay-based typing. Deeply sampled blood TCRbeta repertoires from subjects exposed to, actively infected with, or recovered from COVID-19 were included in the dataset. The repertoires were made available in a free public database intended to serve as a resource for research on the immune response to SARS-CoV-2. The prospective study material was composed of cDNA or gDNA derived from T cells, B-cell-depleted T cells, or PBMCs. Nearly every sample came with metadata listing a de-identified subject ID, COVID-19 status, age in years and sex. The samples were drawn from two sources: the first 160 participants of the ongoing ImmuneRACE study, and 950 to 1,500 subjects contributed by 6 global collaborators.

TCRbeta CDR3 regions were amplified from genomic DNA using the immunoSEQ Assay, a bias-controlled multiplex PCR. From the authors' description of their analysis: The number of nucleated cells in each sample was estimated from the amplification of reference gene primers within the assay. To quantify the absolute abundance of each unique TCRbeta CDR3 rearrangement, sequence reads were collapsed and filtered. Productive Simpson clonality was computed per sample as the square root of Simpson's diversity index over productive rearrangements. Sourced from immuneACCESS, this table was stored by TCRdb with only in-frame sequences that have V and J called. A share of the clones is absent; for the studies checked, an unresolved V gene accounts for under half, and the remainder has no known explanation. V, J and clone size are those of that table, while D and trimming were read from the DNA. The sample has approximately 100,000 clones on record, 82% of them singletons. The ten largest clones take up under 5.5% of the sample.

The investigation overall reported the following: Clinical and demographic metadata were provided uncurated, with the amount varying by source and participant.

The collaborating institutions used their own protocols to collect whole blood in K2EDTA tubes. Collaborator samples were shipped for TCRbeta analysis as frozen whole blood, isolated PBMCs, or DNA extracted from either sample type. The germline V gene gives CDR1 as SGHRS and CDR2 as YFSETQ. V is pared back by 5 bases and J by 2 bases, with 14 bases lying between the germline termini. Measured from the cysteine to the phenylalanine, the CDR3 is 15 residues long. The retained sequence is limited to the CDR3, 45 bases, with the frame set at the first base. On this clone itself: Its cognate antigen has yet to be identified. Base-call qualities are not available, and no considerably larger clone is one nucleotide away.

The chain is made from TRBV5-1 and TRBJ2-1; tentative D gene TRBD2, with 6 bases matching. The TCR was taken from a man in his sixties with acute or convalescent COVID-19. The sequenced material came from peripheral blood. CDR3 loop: CASRLAASAYNEQFF. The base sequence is TGCGCCAGCAGACTAGCTGCGTCAGCCTACAATGAGCAGTTCTTC.